The 31 T cell receptor beta chains below all came from one sample that was sequenced in a study of control samples from healthy donors and cancer patients (TCRdb year 2020). Library prep was done by the immunoSEQ multiplex PCR assay. TCRdb carries this immuneACCESS record with in-frame sequences only. Its versions omit some clonotypes, under half of them owing to an unresolved V gene in the studies checked, with the rest unexplained. The sample table records around 150,000 clones; 70% to 90% of these occur just once. The ten largest account for about 11% of the sample. Sequencing used blood. All receptors derive from a man aged 30 to 45 in good health.

This chain connects TRBV6-6 to TRBJ2-6, with 8 bases matching TRBD1. The V segment lost 6 bases and the J segment 3 bases; nucleotides outside the gene matches: 7. Germline lookup yields CDR1 MNHNY and CDR2 SVGAGI (reference sequence). The CDR3 contains 16 residues. CDR3 DNA: TGTGCCAGCAGGTCCCATGACAGGGGTGGGGCCAACGTCCTGACTTTC. Translation gives CASRSHDRGGANVLTF.

This clone was recorded once. The chain recombines TRBV28 with TRBJ1-5; weak D call: TRBD1 (5 bases). The germline V gene encodes CDR1 MDHEN and CDR2 SYDVKM. This CDR3 region has 15 residues. The V end lost 0 bases, the J end lost 1 base, and 7 bases lay between the germline ends. The CDR3 reads CASSLWGGSNQPQHF. As DNA, the CDR3 is TGTGCCAGCAGTTTATGGGGGGGAAGCAATCAGCCCCAGCATTTT.

For this clone: The sample has other DNA sequences that encode this CDR3 too. The rearrangement links TRBV9 to TRBJ2-2; 7 positions agree with TRBD2. Unmatched junction bases numbered 15, after V lost 0 bases and J lost 4 bases. Germline assignment: CDR1 SGDLS and CDR2 YYNGEE. This CDR3 contains 19 residues. Here the CDR3 reads CASSVAVGGWGQTTGELFF. The CDR3 DNA is TGTGCCAGCAGCGTAGCTGTGGGGGGGTGGGGCCAGACCACCGGGGAGCTGTTTTTT.

This clone was counted only a few times. The same CDR3 also results from other DNA sequences found in this sample. This rearrangement joins TRBV7-2 to TRBJ2-7, with D possibly being TRBD2 (5 bases). Germline lookup yields CDR1 SGHTA and CDR2 FQGNSA. Trimming stripped 5 bases from V and 0 bases from J, with 11 bases between. This CDR3 has 14 amino acids. This CDR3 is CASSPQGSSYEQYF. The CDR3 DNA sequence: TGTGCCAGCAGCCCCCAAGGGAGCTCCTACGAGCAGTACTTC.

The chain combines TRBV3-1 (or the pseudogene TRBV3-2) with TRBJ2-1, with no clear D. The CDR3 extends over 16 amino acids. Trimming shortened V by 2 bases and J by 5 bases, and 16 bases separated the two germline ends. Germline CDR1 is LGHDT and CDR2 is YNNKEL (reference sequence). The CDR3 loop reads CASSQTLSRLNNEQFF. Here the CDR3 DNA reads TGTGCCAGCAGCCAAACCCTCAGCCGTTTGAACAATGAGCAGTTCTTC.

This clone has just a few counts. The chain links TRBV16 to TRBJ1-3, with D unresolved. The germline CDR1 and CDR2 sequences are KGHSY and FQNENV. Trimming took 2 bases from V and 3 from J, leaving 5 bases between them. The CDR3 runs 13 residues. The CDR3 DNA follows: TGTGCCAGCAGCCAAGACGGTGGAAACACCATATATTTT. It is translated as CASSQDGGNTIYF. The full variable domain, completed using reference TRBV16 and TRBJ1-3, is GEEVAQTPKHLVRGEGQKAKLYCAPIKGHSYVFWYQQVLKNEFKFLISFQNENVFDETGMPKERFSAKCLPNSPCSLEIQATKLEDSAVYFCASSQDGGNTIYFGEGSWLTVV.

This clone appeared a single time. J is TRBJ1-2 and V is TRBV6-7; the D is unclear. TRBV6-7 carries the ORF label, with uncertain function. The CDR3 totals 16 residues. Trimming shortened V by 0 bases and J by 8 bases, and 19 bases separated the two germline ends. CDR3 nucleotide sequence: TGTGCCAGCAGTTACTCCGTTCCCCGAAAAGTGGAAGGCTACACCTTC. Amino acid sequence: CASSYSVPRKVEGYTF.

This chain uses TRBV10-3 with TRBJ2-3; 8 nucleotides match TRBD2. Trimming at V came to 7 bases and at J to 3 bases, leaving 6 bases not matched to a gene. Germline assignment: CDR1 ENHRY and CDR2 SYGVKD. The CDR3 covers 14 residues. The CDR3 loop is CAIMSGRGTDTQYF. The CDR3 DNA reads TGTGCCATCATGAGCGGGAGAGGTACAGATACGCAGTATTTT.

V and J are TRBV18 and TRBJ2-3; perhaps TRBD2 as D (6 bases). This CDR3 contains 16 residues. Germline lookup yields CDR1 KGHSH and CDR2 LQKENI. Trimming pared 6 bases from V and 5 bases from J, leaving 21 bases between. In DNA form, the CDR3 reads TGTGCCAGCTCCCCCCCTGTTACGGGAGTTAAAGATACGCAGTATTTT. Protein sequence: CASSPPVTGVKDTQYF. The whole variable domain, remainder taken from reference TRBV18 and TRBJ2-3, is NAGVMQNPRHLVRRRGQEARLRCSPMKGHSHVYWYRQLPEEGLKFMVYLQKENIIDESGMPKERFSAEFPKEGPSILRIQQVVRGDSAAYFCASSPPVTGVKDTQYFGPGTRLTVL.

V gene TRBV25-1 combines with J gene TRBJ1-1, with TRBD1 identical over 11 bases. Germline V lookup: CDR1 MGHDK, CDR2 SYGVNS. The CDR3 runs to 13 residues. V lost 8 bases, J lost 8 bases, and 7 bases stayed unmatched. As DNA, the CDR3 is TGTGCCAGCTCGGGACAGGGGGTTCCCGAAGCTTTCTTT. It is translated as CASSGQGVPEAFF.

The rearrangement joins TRBV24-1 to TRBJ2-7, with no clear D. CDR3 length: 15 residues. The germline CDR1 and CDR2 sequences are KGHDR and SFDVKD. With 5 bases removed from V and 3 bases from J, the gap between germline ends came to 16 bases. DNA for the CDR3: TGTGCCACCAGTGGCCCTTACAGTAAGAGCTACGAGCAGTACTTC. Translation: CATSGPYSKSYEQYF.

In DNA, the CDR3 is TGTGCCAGCAGCCCGCAAGGGGTCGAGCAGTACTTC. It is translated as CASSPQGVEQYF. The V gene is TRBV4-2, the J gene TRBJ2-7, with D maybe TRBD1 (5 bases). This CDR3 is built from 12 residues. Germline V lookup: CDR1 LGHNA, CDR2 YNFKEQ. Trimming removed 4 bases at V and 6 bases at J, with 10 bases between.

This chain joins TRBV6-2 or TRBV6-3 and TRBJ2-1, with 7 bases aligning to TRBD1. Germline V lookup: CDR1 MNHEY, CDR2 SVGEGT. This CDR3 is 13 amino acids long. Trimming cost V 5 bases and J 4 bases; bases outside gene matches: 2. CDR3 amino acids: CASSRTGYNEQFF. The CDR3 region has the DNA TGTGCCAGCAGTCGGACAGGTTACAATGAGCAGTTCTTC.

The chain couples TRBV5-1 to TRBJ2-5; TRBD1 matches 10 bases. Germline CDR1 is SGHRS and CDR2 is YFSETQ. The CDR3 is 14 residues long. The V and J ends lost 4 bases and 9 bases, in that order; junction bases with no gene match: 9. The CDR3 spells CASSAPGQGFPQYF. As DNA, the CDR3 is TGCGCCAGCAGCGCCCCGGGACAGGGGTTTCCCCAGTACTTC.

The chain couples TRBV2 to TRBJ1-1, with D unclear. The CDR3 has 11 amino acids. Trimming took 8 bases from V and 6 from J, leaving 10 bases between them. Germline-derived CDR1 and CDR2 are SNHLY and FYNNEI. The CDR3 nucleotides are TGTGCCAGCTCTGGGCTGGCTGAAGCTTTCTTT. It specifies CASSGLAEAFF.

The chain couples TRBV5-1 to TRBJ1-6; the D is unclear. The germline CDR1 and CDR2 sequences are SGHRS and YFSETQ. V lost 4 bases and J 7 bases, leaving 15 bases between the germline ends. The CDR3 covers 15 residues. CDR3 DNA sequence: TGCGCCAGCAGCCCGGAGGTCGGTACCAATTCACCCCTCCACTTT. The encoded protein is CASSPEVGTNSPLHF.

The chain joins TRBV14 to TRBJ2-1; perhaps TRBD1 as D (5 bases). The CDR3 totals 16 residues. Trimming stripped 6 bases from V and 5 bases from J, with 20 bases between. Germline V gene sequence: CDR1 SGHDN, CDR2 FVKESK. The CDR3 DNA reads as TGTGCCAGCAGGGCACACCAGGGAAATTCCCACAATGAGCAGTTCTTC. Amino acid sequence: CASRAHQGNSHNEQFF.

The chain uses TRBV2 and TRBJ2-2; D unclear. The CDR3 extends over 13 amino acids. Germline V lookup: CDR1 SNHLY, CDR2 FYNNEI. The V end lost 7 bases, the J end lost 9 bases, and 15 bases lay between the germline ends. The CDR3 spells CASKDGEHRELFF. As DNA, the CDR3 is TGTGCCAGCAAGGATGGGGAACACCGGGAGCTGTTTTTT.

The chain couples TRBV6-2 or TRBV6-3 to TRBJ2-7; D gene ambiguous. The CDR3 is made up of 14 amino acids. Looked up from germline, CDR1 is MNHEY and CDR2 is SVGEGT. Between the trimmed V and J ends, which lost 4 bases and 0 bases, there was a span of 10 bases. The CDR3 spells CASSLNLYSYEQYF. DNA of the CDR3: TGTGCCAGCAGTTTAAACCTTTACTCCTACGAGCAGTACTTC.

The genes are TRBV2 and TRBJ2-5; 7 bases are shared with TRBD2. Germline CDR1 is SNHLY and CDR2 is FYNNEI. The J segment lost 2 bases and the V segment lost 7 bases, leaving 7 bases of the junction unmatched. The CDR3 runs to 14 residues. CDR3 DNA: TGTGCCAGCAACGGACCAGCGGGGCAAGAGACCCAGTACTTC. Encoded protein: CASNGPAGQETQYF.

The chain links TRBV7-8 to TRBJ1-1, with 7 bases fitting TRBD1. Per the germline V gene, CDR1 is SGHVS and CDR2 is FQNEAQ. The J segment lost 6 bases and the V segment lost 6 bases, leaving 13 bases of the junction unmatched. The length of the CDR3 is 15 residues. The chain's CDR3 is CASSQRRTGDSEAFF. CDR3 in DNA: TGTGCCAGCAGTCAACGACGGACAGGTGACTCTGAAGCTTTCTTT.

The chain employs TRBV19 and TRBJ1-5, with D perhaps matching TRBD1 (5 bases). The V and J ends lost 7 bases and 4 bases respectively, with 11 bases between them. The germline V gene has CDR1 LNHDA and CDR2 SQIVND (reference sequence). The CDR3 is made up of 13 amino acids. The DNA of the CDR3 is TGTGCCAGTATGGGACTCCTGAATCAGCCCCAGCATTTT. This encodes CASMGLLNQPQHF. The full variable domain, its missing parts supplied by reference TRBV19 and TRBJ1-5, is DGGITQSPKYLFRKEGQNVTLSCEQNLNHDAMYWYRQDPGQGLRLIYYSQIVNDFQKGDIAEGYSVSREKKESFPLTVTSAQKNPTAFYLCASMGLLNQPQHFGDGTRLSIL.

This clone was observed a few times. This chain joins TRBV7-2 and TRBJ1-6, with D unresolved. The CDR3 runs to 13 residues. The V end was cut by 1 base, the J end by 11 bases, with 9 bases between. Germline V gene data show CDR1 as SGHTA and CDR2 as FQGNSA. CDR3 nucleotides: TGTGCCAGCAGCTTAGACTTTAAAACACCCCTCCACTTT. Its protein product is CASSLDFKTPLHF.

The V gene is TRBV6-5, the J gene TRBJ2-7; D is ambiguous. With 10 bases removed from V and 1 base from J, the gap between germline ends came to 5 bases. The CDR3 totals 10 residues. The V gene's germline CDR1 is MNHEY and CDR2 SVGAGI. The CDR3 DNA reads as TGTGCCACCCATTCCTACGAGCAGTACTTC. This encodes CATHSYEQYF.

The chain employs TRBV29-1 and TRBJ2-1; 7 bases align to TRBD2. Germline loops: CDR1 SQVTM, CDR2 ANQGSEA. J was trimmed by 8 bases and V by 1 base; bases with no gene match: 14. The CDR3 sequence is 16 residues long. The CDR3 nucleotides read TGCAGCGTTGAAGGTTTGGTAGGCGGGAGTGGAGATGAGCAGTTCTTC. Its protein is CSVEGLVGGSGDEQFF.

The gene calls are TRBV5-1 and TRBJ2-1; possible D gene TRBD2, 5 bases. CDR3 size: 15 residues. Trimming pared 4 bases from V and 7 bases from J, leaving 18 bases between. Germline V CDR1 and CDR2: SGHRS, YFSETQ. The CDR3 coding sequence is TGCGCCAGCAGCCTGACTACCGGCCCCGCTAATGAGCAGTTCTTC. Translating it yields CASSLTTGPANEQFF.

This clone was found a few times. Here the CDR3 reads CASSQSVGTSYEQYF. DNA of the CDR3: TGTGCCAGCAGCCAATCTGTAGGGACTAGCTACGAGCAGTACTTC. The chain recombines TRBV3-1 (or the pseudogene TRBV3-2) with TRBJ2-7, with 8 bases that match TRBD2. The J segment lost 3 bases and the V segment lost 2 bases, leaving 6 bases of the junction unmatched. The germline gives CDR1 LGHDT, CDR2 YNNKEL (reference sequence). This CDR3 region has 15 residues.

J is TRBJ1-6 and V is TRBV28, with D hard to call. V lost 4 bases to trimming and J lost 5 bases, with 12 bases between them. CDR1 is MDHEN and CDR2 is SYDVKM in the germline V gene. CDR3 length: 15 residues. CDR3 nucleotide sequence: TGTGCCAGCAGTTCTCCGGGAGCCCATAATTCACCCCTCCACTTT. Protein product: CASSSPGAHNSPLHF. Looking up the rest from reference TRBV28 and TRBJ1-6 gives the full variable domain: DVKVTQSSRYLVKRTGEKVFLECVQDMDHENMFWYRQDPGLGLRLIYFSYDVKMKEKGDIPEGYSVSREKKERFSLILESASTNQTSMYLCASSSPGAHNSPLHFGNGTRLTVT.

This clone was seen just once. The chain uses TRBV7-9 and TRBJ2-7, with a possible D match to TRBD1 (6 bases). The CDR3 length is 16 residues. From germline, CDR1 is SEHNR and CDR2 FQNEAQ (reference sequence). Trimming pared 0 bases from V and 2 bases from J, leaving 14 bases between. The CDR3 bases are TGTGCCAGCAGCTTAGCGCCCAGGGGACCCCCCTACGAGCAGTACTTC. It codes for CASSLAPRGPPYEQYF.

V is TRBV7-8 and J is TRBJ2-1; weak D call: TRBD2 (6 bases). V gave up 4 bases and J gave up 3 bases, with 13 bases separating them. CDR3 length equals 15 residues. Germline CDR1 and CDR2: SGHVS and FQNEAQ. The DNA for the CDR3 is TGTGCCAGCAGCTATCAAGGGACTCGCTACAATGAGCAGTTCTTC. Residues: CASSYQGTRYNEQFF.

The rearrangement joins TRBV6-2 or TRBV6-3 to TRBJ2-1; TRBD2 aligns across 9 bases. The CDR3 is 16 residues long. V shed 1 base, J shed 1 base, and the junction held 2 bases outside the gene matches. The germline CDR1 and CDR2 sequences are MNHEY and SVGEGT. The CDR3: CASSYFSGGSYNEQFF. CDR3 bases: TGTGCCAGCAGTTACTTTAGCGGGGGTTCCTACAATGAGCAGTTCTTC.